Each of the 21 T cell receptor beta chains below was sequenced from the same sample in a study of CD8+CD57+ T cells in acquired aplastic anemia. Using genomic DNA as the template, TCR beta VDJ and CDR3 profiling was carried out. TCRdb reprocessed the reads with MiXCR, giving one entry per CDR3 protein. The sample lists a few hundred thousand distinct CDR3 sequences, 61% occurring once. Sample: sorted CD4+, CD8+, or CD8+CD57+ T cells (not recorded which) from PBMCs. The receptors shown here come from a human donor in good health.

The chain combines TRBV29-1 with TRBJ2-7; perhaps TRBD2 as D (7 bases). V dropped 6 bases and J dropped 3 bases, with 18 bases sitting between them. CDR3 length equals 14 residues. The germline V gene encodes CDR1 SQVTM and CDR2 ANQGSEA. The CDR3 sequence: CSVGQRGRLYEQYF. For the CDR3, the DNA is TGCAGCGTCGGACAGCGGGGCCGACTCTACGAGCAGTACTTC.

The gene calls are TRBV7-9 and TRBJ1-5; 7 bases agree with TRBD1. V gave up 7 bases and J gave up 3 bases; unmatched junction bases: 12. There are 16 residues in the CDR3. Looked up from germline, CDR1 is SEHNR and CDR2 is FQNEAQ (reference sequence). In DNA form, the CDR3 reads TGTGCCAGCACCCTCGGTGAGGGACAGATCAATCAGCCCCAGCATTTT. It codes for CASTLGEGQINQPQHF.

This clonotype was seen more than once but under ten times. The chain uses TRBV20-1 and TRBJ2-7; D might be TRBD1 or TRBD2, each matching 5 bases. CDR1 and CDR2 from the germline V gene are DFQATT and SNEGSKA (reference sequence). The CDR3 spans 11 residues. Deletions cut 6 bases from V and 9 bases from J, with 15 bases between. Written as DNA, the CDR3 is TGCAGTGCAGGGGAGACATTACCGCAGTACTTC. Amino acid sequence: CSAGETLPQYF.

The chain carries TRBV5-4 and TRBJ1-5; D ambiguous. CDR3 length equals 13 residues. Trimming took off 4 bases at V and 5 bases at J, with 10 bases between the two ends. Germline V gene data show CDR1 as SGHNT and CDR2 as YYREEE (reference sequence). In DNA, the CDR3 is TGTGCCAGCAGCCTGGACGGAGATCAGCCCCAGCATTTT. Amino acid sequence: CASSLDGDQPQHF.

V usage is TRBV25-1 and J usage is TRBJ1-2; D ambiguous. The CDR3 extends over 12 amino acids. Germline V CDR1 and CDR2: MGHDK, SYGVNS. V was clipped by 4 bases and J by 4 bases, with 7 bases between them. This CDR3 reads CASSGPGYGYTF. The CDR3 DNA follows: TGTGCCAGCAGTGGTCCCGGCTATGGCTACACCTTC.

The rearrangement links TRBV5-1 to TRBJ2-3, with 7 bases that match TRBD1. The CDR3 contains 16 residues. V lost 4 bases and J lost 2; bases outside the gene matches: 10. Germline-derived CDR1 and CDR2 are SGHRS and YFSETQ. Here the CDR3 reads CASSQETGTVTDTQYF. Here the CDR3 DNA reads TGCGCCAGCAGCCAAGAAACCGGGACAGTCACAGATACGCAGTATTTT.

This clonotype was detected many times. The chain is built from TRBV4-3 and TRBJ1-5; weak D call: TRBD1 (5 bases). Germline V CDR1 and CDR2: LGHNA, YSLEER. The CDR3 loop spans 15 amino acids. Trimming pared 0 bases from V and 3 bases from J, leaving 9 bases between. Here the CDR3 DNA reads TGCGCCAGCAGCCAAGATGGGGGGGACAATCAGCCCCAGCATTTT. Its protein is CASSQDGGDNQPQHF.

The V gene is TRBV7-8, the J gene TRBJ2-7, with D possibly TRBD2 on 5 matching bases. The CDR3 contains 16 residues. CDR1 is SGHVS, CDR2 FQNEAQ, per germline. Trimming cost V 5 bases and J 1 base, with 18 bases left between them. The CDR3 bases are TGTGCCAGCAGCATCTCCGCCCGGCCGGGGTCCTACGAGCAGTACTTC. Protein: CASSISARPGSYEQYF.

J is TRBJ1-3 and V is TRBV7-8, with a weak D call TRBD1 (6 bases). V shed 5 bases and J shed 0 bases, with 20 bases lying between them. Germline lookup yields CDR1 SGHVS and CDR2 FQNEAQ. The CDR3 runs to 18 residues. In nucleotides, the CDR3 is TGTGCCAGCAGCCCAGAGGGGGTAGGGACTTACTCTGGAAACACCATATATTTT. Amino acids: CASSPEGVGTYSGNTIYF. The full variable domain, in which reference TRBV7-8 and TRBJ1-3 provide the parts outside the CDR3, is GAGVSQSPRYKVAKRGQDVALRCDPISGHVSLFWYQQALGQGPEFLTYFQNEAQLDKSGLPSDRFFAERPEGSVSTLKIQRTQQEDSAVYLCASSPEGVGTYSGNTIYFGEGSWLTVV.

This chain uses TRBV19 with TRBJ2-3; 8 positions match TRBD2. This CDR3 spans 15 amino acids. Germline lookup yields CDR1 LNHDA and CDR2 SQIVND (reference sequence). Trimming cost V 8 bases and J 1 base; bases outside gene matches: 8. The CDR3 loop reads CASESGGGGTDTQYF. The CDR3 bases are TGTGCCAGTGAGAGCGGGGGAGGGGGCACAGATACGCAGTATTTT.

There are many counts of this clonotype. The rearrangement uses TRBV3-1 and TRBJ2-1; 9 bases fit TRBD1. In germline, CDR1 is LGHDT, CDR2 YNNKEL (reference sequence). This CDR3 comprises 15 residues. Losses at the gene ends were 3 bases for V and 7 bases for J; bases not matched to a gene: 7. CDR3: CASSQGTGPLNEQFF. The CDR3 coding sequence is TGTGCCAGCAGCCAGGGGACAGGGCCCCTTAATGAGCAGTTCTTC.

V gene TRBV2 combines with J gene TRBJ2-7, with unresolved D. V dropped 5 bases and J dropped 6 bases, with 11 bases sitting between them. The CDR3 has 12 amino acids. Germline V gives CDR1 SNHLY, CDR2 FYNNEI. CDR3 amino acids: CASSLTLSEQYF. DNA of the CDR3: TGTGCCAGCAGTCTCACTCTTAGCGAGCAGTACTTC.

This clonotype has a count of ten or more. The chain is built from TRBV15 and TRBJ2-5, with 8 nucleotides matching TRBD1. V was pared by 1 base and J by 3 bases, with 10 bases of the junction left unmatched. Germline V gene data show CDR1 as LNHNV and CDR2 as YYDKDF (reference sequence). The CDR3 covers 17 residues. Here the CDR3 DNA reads TGTGCCACCAGCAGAGTAGGGGGGACAGGAGAAGAAGAGACCCAGTACTTC. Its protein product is CATSRVGGTGEEETQYF.

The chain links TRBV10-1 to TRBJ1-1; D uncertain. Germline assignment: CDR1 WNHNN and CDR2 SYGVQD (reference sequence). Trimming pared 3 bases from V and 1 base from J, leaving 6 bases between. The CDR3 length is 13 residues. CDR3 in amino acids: CASSDQTNTEAFF. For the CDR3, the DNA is TGCGCCAGCAGTGATCAGACGAACACTGAAGCTTTCTTT.

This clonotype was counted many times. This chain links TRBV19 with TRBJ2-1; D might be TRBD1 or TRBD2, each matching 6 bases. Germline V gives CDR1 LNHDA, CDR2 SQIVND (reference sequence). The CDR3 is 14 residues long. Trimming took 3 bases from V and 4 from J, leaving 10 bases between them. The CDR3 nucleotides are TGTGCCAGTAGTATGGGGGGCCCGTACAATGAGCAGTTCTTC. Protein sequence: CASSMGGPYNEQFF.

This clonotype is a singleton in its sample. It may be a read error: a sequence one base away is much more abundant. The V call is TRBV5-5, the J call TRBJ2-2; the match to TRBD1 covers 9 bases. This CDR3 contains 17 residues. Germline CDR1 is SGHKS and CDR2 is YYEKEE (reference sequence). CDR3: CASSGTPGQGSIGERFF. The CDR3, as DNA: TGTGCCAGCAGCGGGACACCGGGACAGGGTTCGATCGGGGAGCGGTTTTTT. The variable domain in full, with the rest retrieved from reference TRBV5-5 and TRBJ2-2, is DAGVTQSPTHLIKTRGQQVTLRCSPISGHKSVSWYQQVLGQGPQFIFQYYEKEERGRGNFPDRFSARQFPNYSSELNVNALLLGDSALYLCASSGTPGQGSIGERFFGEGSRLTVL.

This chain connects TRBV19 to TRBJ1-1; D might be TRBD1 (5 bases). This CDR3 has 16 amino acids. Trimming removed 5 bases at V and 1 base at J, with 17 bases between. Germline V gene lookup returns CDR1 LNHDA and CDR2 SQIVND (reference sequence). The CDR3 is CASSGDPGRSNTEAFF. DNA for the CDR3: TGTGCCAGTAGTGGAGACCCGGGACGGTCGAACACTGAAGCTTTCTTT.

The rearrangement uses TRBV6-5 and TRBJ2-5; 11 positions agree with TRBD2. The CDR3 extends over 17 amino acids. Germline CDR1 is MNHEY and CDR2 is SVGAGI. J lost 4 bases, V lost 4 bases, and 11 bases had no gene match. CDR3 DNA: TGTGCCAGCAGTTCAACTGCTGGACTAGCGGGCAGAGAGACCCAGTACTTC. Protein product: CASSSTAGLAGRETQYF.

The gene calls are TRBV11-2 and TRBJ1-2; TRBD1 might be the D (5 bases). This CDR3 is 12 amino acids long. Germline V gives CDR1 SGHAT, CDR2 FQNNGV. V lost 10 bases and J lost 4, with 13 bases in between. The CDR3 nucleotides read TGTGCCACCAAGGACATGAGCTATGGCTACACCTTC. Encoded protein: CATKDMSYGYTF.

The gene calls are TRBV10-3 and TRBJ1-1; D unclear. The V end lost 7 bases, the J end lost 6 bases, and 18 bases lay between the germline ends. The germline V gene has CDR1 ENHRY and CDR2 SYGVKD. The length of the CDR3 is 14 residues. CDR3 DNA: TGTGCCATCAAAATGAACAGAGAGGTAGCTGAAGCTTTCTTT. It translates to CAIKMNREVAEAFF.

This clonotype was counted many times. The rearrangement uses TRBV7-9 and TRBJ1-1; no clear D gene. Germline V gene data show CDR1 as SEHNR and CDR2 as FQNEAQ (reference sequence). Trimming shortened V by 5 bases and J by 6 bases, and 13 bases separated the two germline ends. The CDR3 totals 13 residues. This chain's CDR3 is CASSPLGKAEAFF. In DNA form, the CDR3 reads TGTGCCAGCAGCCCCTTGGGGAAAGCTGAAGCTTTCTTT. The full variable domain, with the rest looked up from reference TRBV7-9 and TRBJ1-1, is DTGVSQNPRHKITKRGQNVTFRCDPISEHNRLYWYRQTLGQGPEFLTYFQNEAQLEKSRLLSDRFSAERPKGSFSTLEIQRTEQGDSAMYLCASSPLGKAEAFFGQGTRLTVV.